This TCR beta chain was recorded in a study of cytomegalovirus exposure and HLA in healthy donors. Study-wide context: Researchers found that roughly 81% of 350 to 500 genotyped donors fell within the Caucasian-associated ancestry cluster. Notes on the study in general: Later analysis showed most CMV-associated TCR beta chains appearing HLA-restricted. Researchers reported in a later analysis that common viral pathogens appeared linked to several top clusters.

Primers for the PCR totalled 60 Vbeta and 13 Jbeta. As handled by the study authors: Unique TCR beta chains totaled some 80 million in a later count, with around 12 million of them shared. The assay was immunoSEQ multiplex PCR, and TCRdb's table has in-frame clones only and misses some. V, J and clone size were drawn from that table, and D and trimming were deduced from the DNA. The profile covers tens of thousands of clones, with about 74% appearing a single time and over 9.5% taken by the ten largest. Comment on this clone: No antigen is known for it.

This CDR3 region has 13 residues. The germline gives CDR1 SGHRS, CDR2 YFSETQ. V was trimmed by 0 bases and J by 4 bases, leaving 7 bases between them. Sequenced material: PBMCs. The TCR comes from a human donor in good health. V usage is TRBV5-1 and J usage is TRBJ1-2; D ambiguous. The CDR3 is CASSLEGGYGYTF. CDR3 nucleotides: TGCGCCAGCAGCTTGGAGGGAGGCTATGGCTACACCTTC.